These 26 T cell receptor beta chains originate from one sample sequenced in a study of cytomegalovirus exposure and HLA in healthy donors. Primers included in the PCR were 60 Vbeta and 13 Jbeta primers. Sequencing used immunoSEQ multiplex PCR; TCRdb keeps in-frame clones, though not all of them. The sample includes hundreds of thousands of clones, around 80% of them seen just once. Material for sequencing was PBMCs. The receptors derive from a boy aged 2-15 years in good health and CMV-seronegative.

Only a few counts were recorded for this clone. This rearrangement joins TRBV5-6 to TRBJ1-4; D remains ambiguous. Per the germline V gene, CDR1 is SGHDT and CDR2 is YYEEEE. CDR3 length: 14 amino acids. Trimming took off 7 bases at V and 8 bases at J, with 18 bases between the two ends. The CDR3 sequence is CASRAGLDSEKLFF. CDR3 DNA sequence: TGTGCCAGCCGGGCGGGGTTGGACTCAGAAAAACTGTTTTTT.

This clone was recorded a few times. This chain uses TRBV9 with TRBJ2-3; tentative D call: TRBD2 (6 bases). The CDR3 is made up of 15 amino acids. Looked up from germline, CDR1 is SGDLS and CDR2 is YYNGEE. The germline V and J ends were trimmed by 4 bases and 0 bases, with 12 bases remaining between them. The CDR3 coding sequence is TGTGCCAGCAGCCTGGAGGGGTCTAGCACAGATACGCAGTATTTT. Its protein product is CASSLEGSSTDTQYF.

The chain is built from TRBV4-2 and TRBJ1-2, with 7 bases matching TRBD1. The germline CDR1 and CDR2 sequences are LGHNA and YNFKEQ. CDR3 length: 18 amino acids. V shed 0 bases and J 5 bases; nucleotides not matched to a gene: 15. The CDR3 nucleotides are TGTGCCAGCAGCCAAGATCTCCTGGGGACAGCGACTTATTATGGCTACACCTTC. Amino acid sequence: CASSQDLLGTATYYGYTF.

This clone was seen more than once but under ten times. This chain uses TRBV5-4 with TRBJ1-1; D uncertain. There are 14 residues in the CDR3. The germline V gene has CDR1 SGHNT and CDR2 YYREEE (reference sequence). Trimming cost V 4 bases and J 1 base, with 11 bases left between them. The DNA for the CDR3 is TGTGCCAGCAGCATGAGCAGGCAGAACACTGAAGCTTTCTTT. This sequence encodes CASSMSRQNTEAFF.

The chain recombines TRBV9 with TRBJ1-1, with TRBD1 matching 7 bases. Looked up from germline, CDR1 is SGDLS and CDR2 is YYNGEE. The CDR3 extends over 14 amino acids. V shed 0 bases, J shed 5 bases, and the junction held 4 bases outside the gene matches. The chain's CDR3 is CASSVAKGATEAFF. CDR3 coding DNA: TGTGCCAGCAGCGTAGCTAAGGGGGCAACTGAAGCTTTCTTT.

The rearrangement links TRBV4-1 to TRBJ1-3; no definite D call. The germline V gene encodes CDR1 MGHRA and CDR2 YSYEKL. V dropped 3 bases and J dropped 4 bases, with 10 bases sitting between them. There are 14 residues in the CDR3. CDR3 nucleotides: TGCGCCAGCAGCCACCCTGTCTCGGGAAACACCATATATTTT. It is translated as CASSHPVSGNTIYF.

V and J are TRBV7-9 and TRBJ2-3; D is perhaps TRBD1 (5 bases). The CDR3 consists of 15 residues. The germline V gene has CDR1 SEHNR and CDR2 FQNEAQ (reference sequence). V was trimmed by 5 bases and J by 2 bases, leaving 14 bases between them. CDR3 DNA sequence: TGTGCCAGCAGCCCCCGGACAACTTCCACAGATACGCAGTATTTT. Its translation: CASSPRTTSTDTQYF.

The chain recombines TRBV9 with TRBJ1-1; TRBD1 agrees at 8 bases. V lost 3 bases and J lost 0; bases outside the gene matches: 4. The length of the CDR3 is 15 residues. CDR1 and CDR2 (germline): SGDLS, YYNGEE. For the CDR3, the DNA is TGTGCCAGCAGCGAACGGACAGGGCTGAACACTGAAGCTTTCTTT. It yields the protein CASSERTGLNTEAFF. The whole variable domain, remainder taken from reference TRBV9 and TRBJ1-1, is DSGVTQTPKHLITATGQRVTLRCSPRSGDLSVYWYQQSLDQGLQFLIQYYNGEERAKGNILERFSAQQFPDLHSELNLSSLELGDSALYFCASSERTGLNTEAFFGQGTRLTVV.

The chain is built from TRBV13 and TRBJ2-7; 7 nucleotides agree with TRBD1. Germline V gives CDR1 PRHDT, CDR2 FYEKMQ (reference sequence). This CDR3 is built from 14 residues. V dropped 5 bases and J dropped 0; count of bases not matched to a gene: 4. CDR3 sequence (DNA): TGTGCCAGCAGCGCACGGGACAGCTCCTACGAGCAGTACTTC. As protein: CASSARDSSYEQYF.

The chain is built from TRBV7-3 and TRBJ2-1, with 12 bases lining up with TRBD2. The CDR3 is made up of 16 amino acids. Unmatched junction bases numbered 8, after V lost 3 bases and J lost 8 bases. CDR1 is SGHTA and CDR2 is FQGTGA in the germline V gene. The CDR3 loop reads CASSLTPSGGAHEQFF. CDR3 DNA: TGTGCCAGCAGCTTGACCCCTAGCGGGGGGGCCCATGAGCAGTTCTTC.

The chain uses TRBV19 and TRBJ2-7; 8 bases align to TRBD1. Germline V gene lookup returns CDR1 LNHDA and CDR2 SQIVND (reference sequence). This CDR3 contains 14 residues. Unmatched junction bases numbered 7, after V lost 6 bases and J lost 3 bases. CDR3 in amino acids: CASSSRTGIYEQYF. CDR3 in DNA: TGTGCCAGTAGCTCTCGGACAGGGATCTACGAGCAGTACTTC.

The chain has TRBV2 and TRBJ1-5; tentatively, D is TRBD1 (6 bases). The CDR3 covers 14 residues. Germline assignment: CDR1 SNHLY and CDR2 FYNNEI. The ends were cut back, 1 base at V and 9 bases at J, with 13 bases in the middle. The CDR3 loop is CASSEGRGHGPQHF. The CDR3 DNA reads TGTGCCAGCAGTGAAGGCAGGGGCCATGGGCCCCAGCATTTT.

V gene TRBV2 combines with J gene TRBJ2-3; TRBD1 aligns across 7 bases. The germline gives CDR1 SNHLY, CDR2 FYNNEI. The CDR3 has 16 residues. V dropped 8 bases and J dropped 0; count of bases not matched to a gene: 11. The CDR3 reads CASQKEGQPSTDTQYF. The CDR3 DNA follows: TGTGCCAGCCAAAAAGAGGGACAGCCCAGCACAGATACGCAGTATTTT.

This clone has more than one count but fewer than ten. The V and J genes are TRBV6-1 and TRBJ1-1; possible D gene TRBD1, 6 bases. The V end was cut by 8 bases, the J end by 2 bases, with 18 bases between. The CDR3 spans 15 residues. Germline CDR1 MNHNS, CDR2 SASEGT. This chain's CDR3 is CASVNFGGPNTEAFF. The CDR3 DNA reads as TGTGCCAGCGTAAATTTTGGGGGCCCAAACACTGAAGCTTTCTTT.

For the CDR3, the DNA is TGTGCCAGCATTAAGTCGGGGAATTCACCCCTCCACTTT. Translation: CASIKSGNSPLHF. The rearrangement uses TRBV28 and TRBJ1-6; D unresolved. The V end was cut by 7 bases, the J end by 7 bases, with 11 bases between. The CDR3 spans 13 residues. CDR1 is MDHEN, CDR2 SYDVKM, per germline.

The gene calls are TRBV27 and TRBJ2-7; 7 positions agree with TRBD2. The trim removed 4 bases at V and 0 bases at J, leaving 3 bases unmatched. The CDR3 has 14 residues. Germline V lookup: CDR1 MNHEY, CDR2 SMNVEV (reference sequence). CDR3 DNA sequence: TGTGCCAGCAGTTCGGCTAGCGGCTCCTACGAGCAGTACTTC. This translates into CASSSASGSYEQYF.

This clone was recorded a few times. V is TRBV5-6 and J is TRBJ1-5, with 10 bases matching TRBD1. This CDR3 has 15 amino acids. Germline CDR1 SGHDT, CDR2 YYEEEE. With V trimmed by 2 bases and J by 7 bases, 6 bases remained unmatched. The CDR3 here is CASSLTGTGAQPQHF. DNA for the CDR3: TGTGCCAGCAGCTTAACCGGGACAGGGGCCCAGCCCCAGCATTTT.

The V call is TRBV7-9, the J call TRBJ1-2; 7 nucleotides agree with TRBD1. The CDR3 extends over 13 amino acids. After removal of 5 bases from V and 7 bases from J, the junction contained 7 bases not matched to a gene. CDR1 is SEHNR, CDR2 FQNEAQ, per germline (reference sequence). The CDR3 reads CASSPTGDGGYTF. CDR3 nucleotides: TGTGCCAGCAGCCCCACAGGGGACGGTGGCTACACCTTC.

The chain links TRBV18 to TRBJ2-1; the D gene is possibly TRBD1 (6 bases). The V gene lost 6 bases and the J gene lost 0 bases, with 9 bases spanning the gap. The CDR3 spans 14 residues. Per the germline V gene, CDR1 is KGHSH and CDR2 is LQKENI. CDR3 DNA sequence: TGTGCCAGCTCCCAGGGGCCCTCCTACAATGAGCAGTTCTTC. Its translation: CASSQGPSYNEQFF.

The J gene is TRBJ2-7, the V gene TRBV2; 8 nucleotides align to TRBD1. Germline V CDR1 and CDR2: SNHLY, FYNNEI. This CDR3 has 13 amino acids. J lost 2 bases, V lost 4 bases, and 1 base had no gene match. CDR3 DNA sequence: TGTGCCAGCAGTGGGACAGGGCCCTACGAGCAGTACTTC. This codes for CASSGTGPYEQYF.

The chain carries TRBV9 and TRBJ1-2; D possibly corresponds to TRBD1 (5 bases). V was clipped by 4 bases and J by 8 bases, with 15 bases between them. The CDR3 is made up of 13 amino acids. Germline V CDR1 and CDR2: SGDLS, YYNGEE. CDR3 loop: CASSSSGPGGYTF. The CDR3 region has the DNA TGTGCCAGCAGCTCGTCAGGTCCAGGGGGCTACACCTTC.

The gene calls are TRBV5-1 and TRBJ1-6, with D possibly TRBD1 on 5 matching bases. The V end was cut by 0 bases, the J end by 5 bases, with 6 bases between. CDR3 length equals 14 residues. Looked up from germline, CDR1 is SGHRS and CDR2 is YFSETQ. CDR3 in DNA: TGCGCCAGCAGCTTGGAACAGGATAATTCACCCCTCCACTTT. It encodes CASSLEQDNSPLHF. Full variable domain (remainder filled in from reference TRBV5-1 and TRBJ1-6): KAGVTQTPRYLIKTRGQQVTLSCSPISGHRSVSWYQQTPGQGLQFLFEYFSETQRNKGNFPGRFSGRQFSNSRSEMNVSTLELGDSALYLCASSLEQDNSPLHFGNGTRLTVT.

The chain uses TRBV15 and TRBJ2-7; the D is unclear. V was shortened by 3 bases and J by 3 bases, with 6 bases between the two germline ends. CDR1 and CDR2 (germline): LNHNV, YYDKDF (reference sequence). This CDR3 has 12 amino acids. Written as DNA, the CDR3 is TGTGCCACCAGCAGGGCTAGCTACGAGCAGTACTTC. Protein sequence: CATSRASYEQYF.

This sequence joins TRBV19 and TRBJ2-2, with 9 bases that match TRBD2. Germline V gives CDR1 LNHDA, CDR2 SQIVND (reference sequence). The CDR3 spans 16 residues. Trimming cost V 1 base and J 7 bases; bases outside gene matches: 7. This CDR3 reads CASSIASSGKYGELFF. CDR3 coding DNA: TGTGCCAGTAGTATAGCGTCTAGCGGGAAATACGGGGAGCTGTTTTTT.

This clone appeared once. The chain combines TRBV19 with TRBJ2-7; TRBD2 aligns across 12 bases. The V and J ends lost 4 bases and 6 bases, in that order; junction bases with no gene match: 1. The CDR3 length is 13 residues. Per germline, CDR1 LNHDA and CDR2 SQIVND (reference sequence). In nucleotides, the CDR3 is TGTGCCAGTAGTAAACTAGCGGGAGGCGAGCAGTACTTC. Translating gives CASSKLAGGEQYF. The complete variable domain, with remaining parts taken from reference TRBV19 and TRBJ2-7, reads DGGITQSPKYLFRKEGQNVTLSCEQNLNHDAMYWYRQDPGQGLRLIYYSQIVNDFQKGDIAEGYSVSREKKESFPLTVTSAQKNPTAFYLCASSKLAGGEQYFGPGTRLTVT.

J is TRBJ2-7 and V is TRBV18, with 8 nucleotides matching TRBD1. There are 14 residues in the CDR3. Germline CDR1 is KGHSH and CDR2 is LQKENI. Germline trimming cut 2 bases from V and 2 bases from J; bases unmatched to any gene: 2. CDR3 region: CASSPGTGPYEQYF. DNA of the CDR3: TGTGCCAGCTCACCAGGGACAGGACCCTACGAGCAGTACTTC.